This TCR beta chain was observed in a study of T cell clonality in common variable immunodeficiency. This clone was detected ten times or more. The sequenced fragment ends 3 residues before the CDR3 boundary, so the rest is inferred from the germline J gene. Profiled with immunoSEQ multiplex PCR; TCRdb holds only in-frame clones, not every one. This set yields approximately 50,000 clones and no singletons; the top ten hold approximately 2%. V dropped 3 bases and J dropped 4 bases, with 13 bases sitting between them. The CDR3 spans 14 residues. Per germline, CDR1 MNHNS and CDR2 SASEGT. This chain links TRBV6-1 with TRBJ2-7; D unresolved. This receptor was taken from a person aged 18-69 years in good health. Sequenced input: peripheral blood mononuclear cells. Partial CDR3 DNA: TGTGCCAGCAGTGAGACGATCAGGAATTACGAG. Its translation: CASSETIRNYE. The CDR3 as a whole reads CASSETIRNYEQYF.